This passage covers 14 T cell receptor beta chains from one sample sequenced in a study of CD8+CD57+ T cells in acquired aplastic anemia (dated by TCRdb to the late 2010s). Expansion of CD8+CD57+ cells had been shown by flow cytometry in the patients chosen for sequencing. The data were produced on an Illumina HiSeq 2000. Genomic DNA was used as template for profiling of TCR beta VDJ combinations and CDR3 sequences. Using fastp trimming at Q25 and MiXCR clonotype assembly, TCRdb reanalyzed the public sequencing data and kept in-frame beta chains. Under each unique CDR3 protein, matching rows form one entry showing the most common genes and DNA. This sample lists approximately 170,000 distinct CDR3 sequences; less than 50% were detected once. 3.2% of the sample lies in the top ten. The sequenced sample consisted of sorted CD4+, CD8+, or CD8+CD57+ T cells (not recorded which) from PBMCs. These receptors were obtained from a human donor with aplastic anemia.

There are many counts of this clonotype. This CDR3 is CASSLAAGATTEAFF. The CDR3 DNA is TGTGCCAGCAGCTTAGCGGCAGGGGCGACTACTGAAGCTTTCTTT. V gene TRBV7-9 combines with J gene TRBJ1-1, with D possibly being TRBD1 (6 bases). Germline V gene data show CDR1 as SEHNR and CDR2 as FQNEAQ (reference sequence). CDR3 length: 15 amino acids. Trimming left V 0 bases short and J 5 bases short, with 13 bases between. The full variable domain, in which reference TRBV7-9 and TRBJ1-1 provide the parts outside the CDR3, is DTGVSQNPRHKITKRGQNVTFRCDPISEHNRLYWYRQTLGQGPEFLTYFQNEAQLEKSRLLSDRFSAERPKGSFSTLEIQRTEQGDSAMYLCASSLAAGATTEAFFGQGTRLTVV.

This clonotype was detected ten times or more. The V gene is TRBV12-3 or TRBV12-4, the J gene TRBJ2-1; weak D call: TRBD2 (5 bases). V was pared by 4 bases and J by 3 bases, with 10 bases between. This CDR3 is 14 amino acids long. In nucleotides, the CDR3 is TGTGCCAGCAGTTCCGGAACTAGCTACAATGAGCAGTTCTTC. This encodes CASSSGTSYNEQFF.

This chain links TRBV2 with TRBJ2-7; 10 bases are shared with TRBD2. J was trimmed by 0 bases and V by 6 bases; bases with no gene match: 5. CDR3 length: 15 residues. CDR1 and CDR2 from the germline V gene are SNHLY and FYNNEI. The CDR3 nucleotides read TGTGCCAGCAGCCCACTAGCGGGGAACTCCTACGAGCAGTACGTC. Translating gives CASSPLAGNSYEQYV.

This clonotype was picked up many times. V and J are TRBV20-1 and TRBJ2-3, with D unresolved. V was cut by 4 bases and J by 0 bases, with 17 bases left in between. The germline gives CDR1 DFQATT, CDR2 SNEGSKA (reference sequence). CDR3 length: 16 amino acids. The CDR3 DNA reads as TGCAGTGCTAAATTACTTCGAAGCCATAGCACAGATACGCAGTATTTT. Protein: CSAKLLRSHSTDTQYF.

The chain is built from TRBV7-9 and TRBJ1-1, with D perhaps TRBD1 (6 bases). Deletions cut 4 bases from V and 4 bases from J, with 16 bases between. Germline V gene data show CDR1 as SEHNR and CDR2 as FQNEAQ (reference sequence). This CDR3 region has 15 residues. The CDR3 region is CASSSSGGEGTEAFF. CDR3 nucleotide sequence: TGTGCCAGCAGCTCATCGGGGGGCGAGGGCACTGAAGCTTTCTTT.

This clonotype appeared a single time. A much bigger clone sits one base away, suggesting this may be a read error. The CDR3 does not close with the conserved phenylalanine or tryptophan, likely indicating a read error. J is TRBJ2-5 and V is TRBV3-1; 7 bases map to TRBD1. Germline values: CDR1 LGHDT, CDR2 YNNKEL (reference sequence). The CDR3 length is 15 residues. Losses at the gene ends were 3 bases for V and 2 bases for J; bases not matched to a gene: 6. In nucleotides, the CDR3 is TGTGCCAGCAGCCATCGACAGGGTCGACAAGAGACCCAGTACATC. Translation gives CASSHRQGRQETQYI.

Note on this clonotype: A read error may explain this, as a much larger clone is one base away. This sequence joins TRBV12-3 or TRBV12-4 and TRBJ1-6, with 7 bases lining up with TRBD1. This CDR3 contains 17 residues. The CDR3 loop is CAGSPTGTSSYNSPLHF. The CDR3 bases are TGTGCCGGCAGCCCGACAGGGACGAGCTCCTATAATTCACCCCTCCACTTT.

This clonotype was counted only a few times. A much larger clonotype is one base distant, so this may be a read error. This chain uses TRBV9 with TRBJ1-1; D is perhaps TRBD1 (5 bases). This CDR3 spans 14 amino acids. Trimming shortened V by 0 bases and J by 3 bases, and 9 bases separated the two germline ends. From germline, CDR1 is SGDLS and CDR2 YYNGEE. CDR3 nucleotide sequence: TGTGCCAGCAGCGTAGCACAGGCTGACACTGAAGCTTTCTTT. As protein: CASSVAQADTEAFF.

This clonotype was seen a handful of times. The V gene is TRBV4-1, the J gene TRBJ1-1; D call uncertain. Germline CDR1 MGHRA, CDR2 YSYEKL. The V gene lost 0 bases and the J gene lost 0 bases, with 8 bases spanning the gap. This CDR3 is 15 amino acids long. The CDR3 sequence: CASSQEVELNTEAFF. The CDR3 coding sequence is TGCGCCAGCAGCCAAGAAGTTGAATTGAACACTGAAGCTTTCTTT.

This clonotype was recorded at least ten times. The chain uses TRBV6-1 and TRBJ2-7; D is tentatively TRBD1 or TRBD2 (5 bases each). This CDR3 is built from 14 residues. V dropped 7 bases and J dropped 6 bases, with 19 bases sitting between them. Germline V gene data show CDR1 as MNHNS and CDR2 as SASEGT. The CDR3 spells CASIRGEGFLEQYF. CDR3 coding DNA: TGTGCCAGCATCCGAGGGGAAGGGTTTCTCGAGCAGTACTTC.

This clonotype occurred many times. This chain uses TRBV19 with TRBJ1-5; D unresolved. CDR1 is LNHDA, CDR2 SQIVND, per germline (reference sequence). This CDR3 is built from 13 residues. With 1 base removed from V and 5 bases from J, the gap between germline ends came to 6 bases. Written as DNA, the CDR3 is TGTGCCAGTAGTATAGGGTTAGATCAGCCCCAGCATTTT. Its protein is CASSIGLDQPQHF.

This clonotype was counted many times. The rearrangement links TRBV6-1 to TRBJ2-7; D not resolved. This CDR3 is built from 12 residues. The germline V gene has CDR1 MNHNS and CDR2 SASEGT. V was cut by 1 base and J by 6 bases, with 7 bases left in between. In nucleotides, the CDR3 is TGTGCCAGCAGTGAAGTATTAGGCGAGCAGTACGTC. Translating gives CASSEVLGEQYV.

This rearrangement joins TRBV2 to TRBJ1-2; D is ambiguous. This CDR3 has 12 amino acids. Germline V gives CDR1 SNHLY, CDR2 FYNNEI. V was pared by 7 bases and J by 8 bases, with 14 bases between. CDR3 nucleotide sequence: TGTGCCAGCACCCTAACGGGGAGAGGCTACACCTTC. It is translated as CASTLTGRGYTF. Full variable domain (outside the CDR3, taken from reference TRBV2 and TRBJ1-2): EPEVTQTPSHQVTQMGQEVILRCVPISNHLYFYWYRQILGQKVEFLVSFYNNEISEKSEIFDDQFSVERPDGSNFTLKIRSTKLEDSAMYFCASTLTGRGYTFGSGTRLTVV.

This clonotype was counted at least ten times. V is TRBV27 and J is TRBJ1-6, with TRBD1 as a possible D gene (5 bases). CDR3 length: 15 amino acids. Trimming took 5 bases from V and 10 from J, leaving 18 bases between them. The V gene's germline CDR1 is MNHEY and CDR2 SMNVEV (reference sequence). As DNA, the CDR3 is TGTGCCAGCAGTCCTAGTCCCGAAAGGGGATCACCCCTCCACTTT. Translated, it gives CASSPSPERGSPLHF.